This T cell receptor beta chain was sequenced in a study of cytomegalovirus exposure and HLA in healthy donors. Method: immunoSEQ multiplex PCR; TCRdb's copy keeps in-frame clones and lacks some. This table holds under 150,000 clones, around 86% found once. Broader study findings: Published work reported that the classifier diagnosed cytomegalovirus status with high specificity and sensitivity.

The V end lost 3 bases, the J end lost 7 bases, and 10 bases lay between the germline ends. The CDR3 sequence is 12 residues long. CDR1 is SGHDT and CDR2 is YYEEEE in the germline V gene. A note on this clone: The antigen remains undetermined.

The clonotype was recovered from a man aged 18-30 years in good health and CMV-seropositive. The V gene is TRBV5-6, the J gene TRBJ1-1; no clear D. The sequenced material came from PBMCs. CDR3 sequence reads: CASSSTFSEAFF. The DNA of the CDR3 is TGTGCCAGCAGCTCAACGTTTAGTGAAGCTTTCTTT.